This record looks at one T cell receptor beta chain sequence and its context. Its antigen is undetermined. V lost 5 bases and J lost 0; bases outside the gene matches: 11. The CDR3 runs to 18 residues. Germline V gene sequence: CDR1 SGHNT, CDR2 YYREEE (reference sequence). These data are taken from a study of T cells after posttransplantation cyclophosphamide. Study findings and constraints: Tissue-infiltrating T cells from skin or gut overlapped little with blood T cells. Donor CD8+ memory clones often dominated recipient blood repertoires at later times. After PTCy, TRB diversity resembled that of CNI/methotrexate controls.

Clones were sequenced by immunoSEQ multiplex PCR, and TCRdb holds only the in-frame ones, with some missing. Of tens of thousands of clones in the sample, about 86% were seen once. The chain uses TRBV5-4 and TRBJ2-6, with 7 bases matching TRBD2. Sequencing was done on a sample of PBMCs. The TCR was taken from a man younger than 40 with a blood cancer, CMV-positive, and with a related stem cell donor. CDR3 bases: TGTGCCAGCAGGTCGGGGGGAGGGGCTTACTCTGGGGCCAACGTCCTGACTTTC. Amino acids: CASRSGGGAYSGANVLTF.